The source of this TCR beta chain is a study of blood T cell repertoires in COVID-19. Across the whole study: The study drew acute and convalescent COVID-19 samples from the United States, Italy and Spain.

This clone has just one count. V was pared by 0 bases and J by 8 bases, with 12 bases of the junction left unmatched. The CDR3 length is 18 residues. Germline V gene sequence: CDR1 SSHAT, CDR2 FNYEAQ (reference sequence). Authors' methods: It was from reference gene primer amplification that nucleated cell counts were estimated. Clones were sequenced by immunoSEQ multiplex PCR, and TCRdb holds only the in-frame ones, with some missing. V and J calls and clone size are those listed in that table; D and trimming were worked out from the DNA. The sample holds approximately 150,000 clones, more than 75% seen once.

This sequence originates from a woman in her sixties or seventies with acute or convalescent COVID-19. Sample: peripheral blood. The V gene is TRBV7-7, the J gene TRBJ2-1; 11 bases line up with TRBD2. CDR3 nucleotide sequence: TGTGCCAGCAGCTTAGCGTCGTGGGTAGCGGGAGGGCAGGATGAGCAGTTCTTC. This sequence encodes CASSLASWVAGGQDEQFF.